This T cell receptor beta chain is from a study of blood T cell repertoires in COVID-19. Study-level background: The United States, Italy and Spain supplied acute and convalescent COVID-19 samples. PBMCs, B-cell-depleted T cells, or T cells were the source of the cDNA or gDNA that made up the material.

Per the study methods: Reference gene primer amplification in the assay estimated nucleated cell counts. Here immunoSEQ multiplex PCR was the method, and the copy in TCRdb shows in-frame clones only, minus some. Clone size and V and J calls were adopted from that table, with D and trimming inferred from the DNA. Of 120,000 to 150,000 clones detected, around 81% appear once; the ten largest clones hold approximately 13%. This CDR3 has 13 amino acids. The germline V gene has CDR1 SQVTM and CDR2 ANQGSEA. Trimming removed 7 bases from V and 2 bases from J, with 12 bases in between. The genes are TRBV29-1 and TRBJ2-1; a weak D match, TRBD1 (6 bases). The sample taken for sequencing was peripheral blood. The sequence derives from a man aged 55 to 69 with active or convalescent COVID-19. The CDR3 DNA reads as TGCAGCGCTCGGACAGCGGCCTACAATGAGCAGTTCTTC. Translating gives CSARTAAYNEQFF.